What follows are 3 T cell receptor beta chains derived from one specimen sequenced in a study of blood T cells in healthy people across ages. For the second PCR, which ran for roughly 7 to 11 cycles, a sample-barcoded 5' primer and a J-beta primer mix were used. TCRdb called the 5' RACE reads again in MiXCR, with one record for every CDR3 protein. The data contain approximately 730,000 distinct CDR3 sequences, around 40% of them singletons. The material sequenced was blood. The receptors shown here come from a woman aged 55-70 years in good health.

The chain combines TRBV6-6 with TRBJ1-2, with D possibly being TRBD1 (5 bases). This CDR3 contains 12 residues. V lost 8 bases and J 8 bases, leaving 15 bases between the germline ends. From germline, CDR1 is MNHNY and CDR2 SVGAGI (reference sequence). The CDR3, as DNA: TGTGCCAGCGGGAGGGACCCTCGGGGCTACACCTTC. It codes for CASGRDPRGYTF.

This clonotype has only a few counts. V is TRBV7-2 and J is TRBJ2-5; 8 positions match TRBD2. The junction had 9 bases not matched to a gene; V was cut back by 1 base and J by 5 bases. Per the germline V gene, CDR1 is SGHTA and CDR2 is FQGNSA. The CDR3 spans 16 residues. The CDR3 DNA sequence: TGTGCCAGCAGCTTAGAGCGGGAGTGGGTTCGGGAGACCCAGTACTTC. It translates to CASSLEREWVRETQYF.

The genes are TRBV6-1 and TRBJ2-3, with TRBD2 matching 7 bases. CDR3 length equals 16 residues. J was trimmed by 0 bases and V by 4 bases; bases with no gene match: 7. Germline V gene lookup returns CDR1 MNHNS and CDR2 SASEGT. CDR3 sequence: CASSGSGARSTDTQYF. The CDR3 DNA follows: TGTGCCAGCAGTGGAAGCGGGGCCAGGAGCACAGATACGCAGTATTTT.